The 23 T cell receptor beta chains presented below share a single source sample, sequenced in a study of PD-L1 blockade in urothelial cancer. Assay used: immunoSEQ multiplex PCR; TCRdb lists only in-frame clones, some missing. The table has approximately 30,000 clones, 75% to 90% seen once. This material consisted of PBMCs, taken around atezolizumab (anti-PD-L1) treatment. Source of these receptors: a man in his fifties or sixties with urothelial cancer.

The rearrangement links TRBV6-5 to TRBJ2-7; 7 bases match TRBD2. CDR1 is MNHEY and CDR2 is SVGAGI in the germline V gene. The CDR3 spans 15 residues. The V segment lost 6 bases and the J segment 6 bases; nucleotides outside the gene matches: 14. The CDR3 protein is CASRASGGPSLEQYF. The CDR3 DNA sequence: TGTGCCAGCAGGGCTAGCGGCGGGCCCTCCCTCGAGCAGTACTTC.

The V gene is TRBV5-4, the J gene TRBJ2-4; the D gene is possibly TRBD2 (6 bases). Trimming removed 2 bases from V and 8 bases from J, with 11 bases in between. The CDR3 loop spans 13 amino acids. The germline V gene has CDR1 SGHNT and CDR2 YYREEE (reference sequence). CDR3 nucleotide sequence: TGTGCCAGCAGCTTTGTGGGGGAGGACATTCAGTACTTC. Amino acid sequence: CASSFVGEDIQYF.

This chain joins TRBV7-8 and TRBJ2-7, with 7 positions matching TRBD2. CDR1 and CDR2 from the germline V gene are SGHVS and FQNEAQ. CDR3 length: 17 residues. V was clipped by 1 base and J by 2 bases; unmatched bases: 11. CDR3 sequence: CASSLVPSSGEPYEQYF. The CDR3 bases are TGTGCCAGCAGCTTAGTGCCCTCGAGCGGGGAGCCCTACGAGCAGTACTTC.

The chain joins TRBV5-4 to TRBJ2-5; D might be TRBD1 (6 bases). The germline V and J ends were trimmed by 0 bases and 7 bases, with 10 bases remaining between them. This CDR3 spans 13 amino acids. In germline, CDR1 is SGHNT, CDR2 YYREEE (reference sequence). CDR3 amino acids: CASSLDRAGTQYF. The CDR3, as DNA: TGTGCCAGCAGCTTGGACAGGGCCGGGACCCAGTACTTC. Variable domain in full (rest from reference TRBV5-4 and TRBJ2-5): ETGVTQSPTHLIKTRGQQVTLRCSSQSGHNTVSWYQQALGQGPQFIFQYYREEENGRGNFPPRFSGLQFPNYSSELNVNALELDDSALYLCASSLDRAGTQYFGPGTRLLVL.

This clone is a singleton in its sample. The chain is built from TRBV19 and TRBJ2-3, with no clear D. In germline, CDR1 is LNHDA, CDR2 SQIVND (reference sequence). V lost 3 bases, J lost 1 base, and 8 bases lay in between. CDR3 length: 14 residues. CDR3: CASSIGAGTDTQYF. The DNA for the CDR3 is TGTGCCAGTAGTATTGGTGCAGGCACAGATACGCAGTATTTT.

The V and J genes are TRBV6-1 and TRBJ2-3; unclear D gene. The germline gives CDR1 MNHNS, CDR2 SASEGT. The CDR3 spans 13 residues. Trimming stripped 0 bases from V and 6 bases from J, with 7 bases between. Here the CDR3 DNA reads TGTGCCAGCAGTGAAGCTCCTTCGGATACGCAGTATTTT. It codes for CASSEAPSDTQYF.

The chain recombines TRBV2 with TRBJ1-1, with D possibly being TRBD1 (6 bases). Trimming took off 1 base at V and 0 bases at J, with 15 bases between the two ends. CDR3 size: 17 residues. CDR1 and CDR2 from the germline V gene are SNHLY and FYNNEI. CDR3 nucleotides: TGTGCCAGCAGTGAAGTGTGGGGGCGCTTGATGAACACTGAAGCTTTCTTT. It encodes CASSEVWGRLMNTEAFF. The complete variable domain, with remaining parts taken from reference TRBV2 and TRBJ1-1, reads EPEVTQTPSHQVTQMGQEVILRCVPISNHLYFYWYRQILGQKVEFLVSFYNNEISEKSEIFDDQFSVERPDGSNFTLKIRSTKLEDSAMYFCASSEVWGRLMNTEAFFGQGTRLTVV.

This clone was found a few times. This chain connects TRBV9 to TRBJ2-3; 7 nucleotides line up with TRBD2. This CDR3 region has 13 residues. The junction had 2 bases not matched to a gene; V was cut back by 3 bases and J by 4 bases. Germline V gene sequence: CDR1 SGDLS, CDR2 YYNGEE. CDR3 region: CASSARGADTQYF. The CDR3 DNA sequence: TGTGCCAGCAGCGCCCGGGGGGCAGATACGCAGTATTTT. Full variable domain (missing parts from reference TRBV9 and TRBJ2-3): DSGVTQTPKHLITATGQRVTLRCSPRSGDLSVYWYQQSLDQGLQFLIQYYNGEERAKGNILERFSAQQFPDLHSELNLSSLELGDSALYFCASSARGADTQYFGPGTRLTVL.

The V call is TRBV5-1, the J call TRBJ1-4; 7 nucleotides line up with TRBD1. CDR1 and CDR2 (germline): SGHRS, YFSETQ. With V trimmed by 4 bases and J by 8 bases, 8 bases remained unmatched. CDR3 length: 14 residues. The CDR3 DNA reads as TGCGCCAGCAGCATGACAGGGAAAGGCGAAAAACTGTTTTTT. Protein: CASSMTGKGEKLFF. Looking up the rest from reference TRBV5-1 and TRBJ1-4 gives the full variable domain: KAGVTQTPRYLIKTRGQQVTLSCSPISGHRSVSWYQQTPGQGLQFLFEYFSETQRNKGNFPGRFSGRQFSNSRSEMNVSTLELGDSALYLCASSMTGKGEKLFFGSGTQLSVL.

The V gene is TRBV28, the J gene TRBJ2-1, with 11 bases fitting TRBD2. Germline V lookup: CDR1 MDHEN, CDR2 SYDVKM. V was pared by 3 bases and J by 7 bases, with 14 bases of the junction left unmatched. This CDR3 is 18 amino acids long. This chain's CDR3 is CASSFRRDSGRAGNEQFF. CDR3 nucleotides: TGTGCCAGCAGTTTTCGGAGGGATAGCGGGAGGGCCGGAAATGAGCAGTTCTTC.

This clone was observed once. This CDR3 reads CASSPQETQYF. CDR3 coding DNA: TGTGCCAGCAGTCCTCAAGAGACCCAGTACTTC. J is TRBJ2-5 and V is TRBV6-1, with unresolved D. Germline V lookup: CDR1 MNHNS, CDR2 SASEGT. Trimming shortened V by 5 bases and J by 2 bases, and 3 bases separated the two germline ends. CDR3 size: 11 residues.

The chain has TRBV5-1 and TRBJ2-1; TRBD2 matches 8 bases. With V trimmed by 1 base and J by 5 bases, 2 bases remained unmatched. The germline gives CDR1 SGHRS, CDR2 YFSETQ. The CDR3 has 14 residues. CDR3: CASSLLAGNNEQFF. DNA for the CDR3: TGCGCCAGCAGCTTGTTAGCGGGGAACAATGAGCAGTTCTTC. The whole variable domain, remainder taken from reference TRBV5-1 and TRBJ2-1, is KAGVTQTPRYLIKTRGQQVTLSCSPISGHRSVSWYQQTPGQGLQFLFEYFSETQRNKGNFPGRFSGRQFSNSRSEMNVSTLELGDSALYLCASSLLAGNNEQFFGPGTRLTVL.

This chain uses TRBV18 with TRBJ1-6; D is possibly TRBD1 (6 bases). CDR3 size: 16 residues. Germline CDR1 KGHSH, CDR2 LQKENI. V lost 4 bases to trimming and J lost 7 bases, with 17 bases between them. The CDR3 region has the DNA TGTGCCAGCTCACTGTATACGGACAGATCAAATTCACCCCTCCACTTT. Amino acid sequence: CASSLYTDRSNSPLHF.

This chain links TRBV10-2 with TRBJ2-2; D unresolved. The CDR3 has 14 residues. Germline V lookup: CDR1 WSHSY, CDR2 SAAADI. V was trimmed by 2 bases and J by 8 bases, leaving 12 bases between them. The CDR3 nucleotides read TGCGCCAGCAGTGAGCCCCGTCTTCTTGGGGAGCTGTTTTTT. Protein product: CASSEPRLLGELFF.

This clone was counted only a few times. J is TRBJ2-1 and V is TRBV4-1; 10 bases align to TRBD1. The CDR3 is 17 amino acids. CDR1 and CDR2 from the germline V gene are MGHRA and YSYEKL. Losses at the gene ends were 0 bases for V and 3 bases for J; bases not matched to a gene: 5. The CDR3 DNA sequence: TGCGCCAGCAGCCAAGATAGAAGGACAGGGGGCTACAATGAGCAGTTCTTC. Translation: CASSQDRRTGGYNEQFF.

J is TRBJ2-3 and V is TRBV7-8, with unresolved D. V lost 2 bases, J lost 2 bases, and 8 bases lay in between. CDR1 is SGHVS and CDR2 is FQNEAQ in the germline V gene. The CDR3 spans 14 residues. The CDR3 DNA is TGTGCCAGCAGCTTAAGACTCCACACAGATACGCAGTATTTT. Translated: CASSLRLHTDTQYF.

The chain combines TRBV11-2 with TRBJ2-3; D call uncertain. The CDR3 length is 13 residues. Trimming left V 3 bases short and J 1 base short, with 5 bases between. Per the germline V gene, CDR1 is SGHAT and CDR2 is FQNNGV. CDR3 sequence reads: CASSFPGTDTQYF. CDR3 bases: TGTGCCAGCAGCTTTCCTGGCACAGATACGCAGTATTTT.

This chain uses TRBV5-4 with TRBJ2-4; 10 bases match TRBD2. Germline CDR1 reads SGHNT; CDR2 reads YYREEE (reference sequence). Trimming removed 6 bases from V and 0 bases from J; junction bases left unmatched: 9. The CDR3 spans 17 residues. Here the CDR3 DNA reads TGTGCCAGCACTCCCAGCGGGGGGGGAGGAGCCAAAAACATTCAGTACTTC. Translated: CASTPSGGGGAKNIQYF.

The rearrangement uses TRBV7-9 and TRBJ1-1, with 7 bases matching TRBD1. Germline CDR1 and CDR2: SEHNR and FQNEAQ (reference sequence). This CDR3 is built from 19 residues. Trimming took 3 bases from V and 3 from J; bases not matched to a gene: 19. The CDR3 reads CASSFSRTPNRGGDTEAFF. The CDR3 nucleotides are TGTGCCAGCAGCTTCAGCAGAACGCCTAACAGGGGAGGAGACACTGAAGCTTTCTTT.

V gene TRBV6-1 combines with J gene TRBJ2-7; 8 bases fit TRBD1. Germline V lookup: CDR1 MNHNS, CDR2 SASEGT. V gave up 5 bases and J gave up 6 bases; unmatched junction bases: 6. The CDR3 has 13 amino acids. The CDR3 DNA reads as TGTGCCAGCAGTTCTCAACAGGGGGGCGAGCAGTACGTC. This encodes CASSSQQGGEQYV.

This chain links TRBV6-6 with TRBJ2-7; 7 nucleotides match TRBD1. The germline CDR1 and CDR2 sequences are MNHNY and SVGAGI (reference sequence). V was clipped by 2 bases and J by 3 bases; unmatched bases: 1. There are 13 residues in the CDR3. DNA of the CDR3: TGTGCCAGCAGTTACGGGACAGTCTACGAGCAGTACGTC. Amino acid sequence: CASSYGTVYEQYV.

V usage is TRBV28 and J usage is TRBJ1-5; D unclear. Germline CDR1 MDHEN, CDR2 SYDVKM. The CDR3 has 16 residues. The germline V and J ends were trimmed by 2 bases and 4 bases, with 15 bases remaining between them. The CDR3: CASSLVAAFGNQPQHF. CDR3 nucleotide sequence: TGTGCCAGCAGTTTAGTGGCGGCCTTTGGGAATCAGCCCCAGCATTTT. The full variable domain, with the rest looked up from reference TRBV28 and TRBJ1-5, is DVKVTQSSRYLVKRTGEKVFLECVQDMDHENMFWYRQDPGLGLRLIYFSYDVKMKEKGDIPEGYSVSREKKERFSLILESASTNQTSMYLCASSLVAAFGNQPQHFGDGTRLSIL.

The V and J genes are TRBV28 and TRBJ2-7; D unresolved. The V end lost 8 bases, the J end lost 4 bases, and 21 bases lay between the germline ends. Germline lookup yields CDR1 MDHEN and CDR2 SYDVKM. The CDR3 covers 15 residues. CDR3 in amino acids: CASPPWWPSIYEQYV. The CDR3 DNA reads TGTGCCAGCCCCCCGTGGTGGCCTAGTATTTACGAGCAGTACGTC.